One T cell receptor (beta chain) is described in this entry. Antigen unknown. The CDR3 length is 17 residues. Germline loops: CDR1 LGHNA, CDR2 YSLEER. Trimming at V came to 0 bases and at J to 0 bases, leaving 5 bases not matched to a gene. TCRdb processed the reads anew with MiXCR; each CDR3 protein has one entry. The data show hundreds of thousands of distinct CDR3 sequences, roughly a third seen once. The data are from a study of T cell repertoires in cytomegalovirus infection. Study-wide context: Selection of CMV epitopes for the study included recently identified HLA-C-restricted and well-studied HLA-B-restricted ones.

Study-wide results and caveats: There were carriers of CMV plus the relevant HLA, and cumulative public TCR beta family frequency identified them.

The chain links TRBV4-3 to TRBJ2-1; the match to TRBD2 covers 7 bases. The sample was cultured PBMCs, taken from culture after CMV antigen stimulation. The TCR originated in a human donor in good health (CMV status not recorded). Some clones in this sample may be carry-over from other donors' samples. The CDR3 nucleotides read TGCGCCAGCAGCCAAGATTCTGCGGGAGCCTCCTACAATGAGCAGTTCTTC. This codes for CASSQDSAGASYNEQFF.